These 2 T cell receptor beta chains share one sample of origin, sequenced in a study of CD8 T cells in ankylosing spondylitis (dated by TCRdb to the late 2010s). The library was produced with 5' RACE. The data were produced on an Illumina HiSeq 2500. TCRdb reprocessing: public reads trimmed at Q25 with fastp, clones called with MiXCR, in-frame beta chains kept. Records with the same CDR3 protein are collapsed into one entry carrying the most frequent genes and DNA. Within this sample are about 390,000 distinct CDR3 sequences, with 20% to 25% of them counted one time only. The ten largest make up roughly a sixth of the sample. Summary of the overall study and its limitations: A TCR beta motif made up of several highly homologous amino acid variants appeared to be characteristic of blood from ankylosing spondylitis patients.

The antigens these receptors bind are not known. Source material: blood, either unsorted or a sorted T cell fraction (not recorded which). The source is a male donor with ankylosing spondylitis.

The chain joins TRBV15 to TRBJ2-1; 13 nucleotides align to TRBD2. V lost 4 bases, J lost 11 bases, and 14 bases stayed unmatched. CDR1 is LNHNV, CDR2 YYDKDF, per germline (reference sequence). This CDR3 is built from 17 residues. The CDR3: CATSKRGTSGMRVKQFF. The CDR3 nucleotides read TGTGCCACCAGCAAGAGAGGGACTAGCGGGATGCGGGTAAAGCAGTTCTTC.

The genes are TRBV29-1 and TRBJ2-5, with 8 bases that match TRBD2. CDR1 is SQVTM and CDR2 is ANQGSEA in the germline V gene. CDR3 size: 12 residues. Trimming removed 7 bases from V and 2 bases from J; junction bases left unmatched: 3. CDR3 protein: CSAGGSQETQYF. For the CDR3, the DNA is TGCAGCGCGGGAGGGTCGCAAGAGACCCAGTACTTC.